This entry features one TCR beta chain sequence. The sample is drawn from a study of blood T cell repertoires in COVID-19. Study context: Material from acute and convalescent COVID-19 was sourced from the United States, Italy and Spain. In each case, the material was cDNA or gDNA derived from T cells, B-cell-depleted T cells, or PBMCs.

Study processing details: Estimation of nucleated cell counts relied on the amplification of reference gene primers. Repertoires were generated with immunoSEQ multiplex PCR, while TCRdb's copy carries only in-frame clones and drops some. Clone size and V and J calls were adopted from that table, with D and trimming inferred from the DNA. The sample carries some 200,000 clones, 70% to 90% recorded once. CDR3 length: 16 residues. Germline V CDR1 and CDR2: SGHNT, YYREEE (reference sequence). V lost 1 base and J lost 7, with 17 bases in between. The chain links TRBV5-4 to TRBJ1-4; the D gene is possibly TRBD1 (5 bases). The sequence came from a young woman who had recovered from COVID-19. Sequences were obtained from peripheral blood. CDR3 bases: TGTGCCAGCAGCTTGAATGGGGCAGGCGAGAGTGAAAAACTGTTTTTT. Its translation is CASSLNGAGESEKLFF.